A selection of T cell receptor beta chains follows, all from one sample in a study of T cells in localized non-small cell lung cancer. Measured with immunoSEQ multiplex PCR; TCRdb has only the in-frame clones, and not every one. The top ten hold approximately 2.5% of the sample, which has some 72,000 clones, approximately 84% seen once. The sample in question was peripheral blood, obtained before any cancer treatment. These receptors all stem from a man aged 40 to 70 with stage I lung adenocarcinoma. Each CDR3 is given without its conserved first and last residue. The D gene is left open where the match is weak.

J gene | V gene | D gene | CDR3 protein
TRBJ2-5 | TRBV11-2 | TRBD2 | ASSLAGSGRAYGTQY
TRBJ1-2 | TRBV7-2 | . | ASSLVGVNYGYT
TRBJ1-1 | TRBV4-1 | . | ASSLQGSTEAF
TRBJ2-7 | TRBV5-1 | TRBD1 | ASSQGQGGEQY
TRBJ2-5 | TRBV7-2 | . | ASTEGSQETQY
TRBJ1-3 | TRBV6-1 | . | ASSVASPRNTIY
TRBJ1-5 | TRBV7-9 | . | ASSPPPGVPQH
TRBJ2-5 | TRBV15 | TRBD2 | ATSRTSVQNEETQY
TRBJ2-1 | TRBV5-1 | TRBD2 | ASSSGALAGNNEQF
TRBJ1-5 | TRBV19 | . | ASSRAQVGTGNQPQH
TRBJ1-2 | TRBV18 | . | ASSPSSGPYGYT
TRBJ2-5 | TRBV27 | . | ASNSGTSETQY
TRBJ2-1 | TRBV7-9 | TRBD1 | ASSLRGQGAFYNEQF
TRBJ1-1 | TRBV5-1 | . | ASSLVGGGTEAF
TRBJ2-7 | TRBV14 | . | ASSQVRGQSEQY
TRBJ2-7 | TRBV7-2 | TRBD2 | ASSLALAAVIEQY
TRBJ2-3 | TRBV10-3 | TRBD2 | AISDSSGSGGQDTQY
TRBJ1-2 | TRBV7-3 | . | ASSFDRARQSGNGYT
TRBJ2-3 | TRBV7-9 | . | ASRTISGASTDTQY
TRBJ1-2 | TRBV7-2 | . | ASSLLQGYGYT
TRBJ2-1 | TRBV18 | TRBD2 | ASSPGLAGAFGPYNEQF
TRBJ2-3 | TRBV28 | . | ASSLFLRLRSDTDTQY
TRBJ2-2 | TRBV2 | TRBD2 | ASKKRGGTNTGELF
TRBJ1-2 | TRBV28 | . | ASSLGRGRSYGYT
TRBJ2-1 | TRBV19 | . | ASKGGYNEQF
TRBJ2-1 | TRBV7-9 | . | ASSLAVGGEQF
TRBJ2-7 | TRBV6-5 | . | ASRRQGGDYEQY
TRBJ2-7 | TRBV29-1 | TRBD1 | SVEDLQGWQY
TRBJ1-4 | TRBV9 | . | ASGQGGNEKLF
TRBJ2-4 | TRBV19 | . | ASTSRGFGKNIQY
TRBJ2-2 | TRBV23-1 | . | VSYVAEGSIGELF
TRBJ2-7 | TRBV19 | . | ASSPGDWPLEQY
TRBJ2-3 | TRBV5-6 | TRBD1 | ASSPGTGGTDTQY
TRBJ1-5 | TRBV5-1 | TRBD1 | ASSLGTGYNQPQH
TRBJ2-7 | TRBV6-5 | . | ASSYTSGPLRGQY
TRBJ2-1 | TRBV4-1 | TRBD2 | ASSPGLAGVRGSYNEQF
TRBJ2-5 | TRBV20-1 | . | SAWEETQY
TRBJ2-7 | TRBV18 | TRBD1 | ASSKGTDSYEQY
TRBJ1-5 | TRBV19 | TRBD1 | ASRRGRNQPQH
TRBJ2-6 | TRBV6-5 | TRBD1 | ASSYRTGSGANVLT
TRBJ2-3 | TRBV28 | . | ASIPLGPNFLASTDTQY
TRBJ2-7 | TRBV2 | TRBD1 | ASSWDRQYEQY
TRBJ2-7 | TRBV27 | . | ASSFQTTGTSRQY
TRBJ1-2 | TRBV7-2 | . | ASSSQVAGKGYT
TRBJ2-1 | TRBV7-9 | TRBD2 | ASSLLAGVGNEQF
TRBJ2-5 | TRBV7-8 | . | ASSHPTGLNQETQY
TRBJ1-1 | TRBV7-2 | . | ASSLALRSTEAF
TRBJ1-3 | TRBV7-2 | . | ASSLVTVGAGSGNTIY
TRBJ2-1 | TRBV11-3 | TRBD2 | ASSSFQGGTSGKQF
TRBJ1-1 | TRBV7-9 | . | ASRERVNTEAF
TRBJ2-7 | TRBV5-6 | . | ASSVGGYEQY
TRBJ1-4 | TRBV29-1 | . | SVVTGTTNEKLF
TRBJ2-5 | TRBV4-1 | . | ASRPMGGLPQETQY
TRBJ1-2 | TRBV28 | . | ASSWGGGYGYT
TRBJ1-3 | TRBV6-5 | . | AGGGGSGNTIY
TRBJ1-4 | TRBV5-1 | . | ASSLNGEKLF
TRBJ1-2 | TRBV6-1 | . | ASSLTGRDGYT